This passage covers 8 T cell receptor beta chains from one sample sequenced in a study of control samples from healthy donors and cancer patients. Assay used: immunoSEQ multiplex PCR; TCRdb lists only in-frame clones, some missing. The top ten clones hold 5% to 7% of a sample with under 85,000 clones, roughly 87% of them seen once. Sequences were obtained from PBMCs. All receptors derive from a man in his 60s with colorectal cancer.

V usage is TRBV3-1 (or the pseudogene TRBV3-2) and J usage is TRBJ1-3, with D unresolved. Trimming took 5 bases from V and 4 from J, leaving 12 bases between them. Germline lookup yields CDR1 LGHDT and CDR2 YNNKEL (reference sequence). The CDR3 sequence is 14 residues long. The CDR3 spells CASSSRTGGNTIYF. The DNA of the CDR3 is TGTGCCAGCAGCTCCCGGACGGGCGGAAACACCATATATTTT.

This chain links TRBV28 with TRBJ2-5, with 8 bases that match TRBD2. Trimming at V came to 7 bases and at J to 0 bases, leaving 7 bases not matched to a gene. The CDR3 is 15 amino acids. From germline, CDR1 is MDHEN and CDR2 SYDVKM. Here the CDR3 reads CASKSSGGNQETQYF. Here the CDR3 DNA reads TGTGCCAGCAAATCGAGCGGGGGCAACCAAGAGACCCAGTACTTC.

The gene calls are TRBV20-1 and TRBJ2-7; the match to TRBD1 covers 11 bases. The CDR3 extends over 16 amino acids. Trimming at V came to 3 bases and at J to 4 bases, leaving 11 bases not matched to a gene. The germline V gene has CDR1 DFQATT and CDR2 SNEGSKA (reference sequence). CDR3 protein: CSASYKGTGGWYEQYF. The CDR3 nucleotides read TGCAGTGCTAGTTACAAAGGGACAGGGGGTTGGTACGAGCAGTACTTC.

The genes are TRBV6-5 and TRBJ2-5, with D possibly being TRBD2 (6 bases). The CDR3 is 14 amino acids. The germline gives CDR1 MNHEY, CDR2 SVGAGI. The V gene lost 5 bases and the J gene lost 2 bases, with 12 bases spanning the gap. The CDR3 DNA reads TGTGCCAGCAGTCCCCGGGGGACTCAAGAGACCCAGTACTTC. Amino acid sequence: CASSPRGTQETQYF.

The chain carries TRBV19 and TRBJ1-4; 12 positions match TRBD1. The CDR3 has 18 amino acids. V was pared by 8 bases and J by 0 bases, with 10 bases of the junction left unmatched. In germline, CDR1 is LNHDA, CDR2 SQIVND (reference sequence). The CDR3 bases are TGTGCCAGTTCCAGGGACAGGGGGCTAAGAGCAACTAATGAAAAACTGTTTTTT. It encodes CASSRDRGLRATNEKLFF.

The CDR3 sequence is CASSSDPNEQFF. The CDR3 nucleotides read TGTGCCAGCAGCTCGGACCCCAATGAGCAGTTCTTC. The rearrangement links TRBV7-9 to TRBJ2-1, with unresolved D. Per the germline V gene, CDR1 is SEHNR and CDR2 is FQNEAQ (reference sequence). This CDR3 is built from 12 residues. The V end lost 4 bases, the J end lost 6 bases, and 7 bases lay between the germline ends.

The chain joins TRBV7-9 to TRBJ1-1, with a tentative D call TRBD1 (5 bases). Between the trimmed V and J ends, which lost 2 bases and 2 bases, there was a span of 24 bases. The V gene's germline CDR1 is SEHNR and CDR2 FQNEAQ (reference sequence). This CDR3 has 19 amino acids. The CDR3 nucleotides read TGTGCCAGCAGCTTACAAGGGAGGGGATTGGCAGCTATCAACACTGAAGCTTTCTTT. This gives the protein CASSLQGRGLAAINTEAFF.

This rearrangement joins TRBV15 to TRBJ1-2; D is perhaps TRBD1 (5 bases). Germline values: CDR1 LNHNV, CDR2 YYDKDF (reference sequence). The length of the CDR3 is 16 residues. V was trimmed by 0 bases and J by 4 bases, leaving 15 bases between them. The CDR3 sequence is CATSRDLRGDLYGYTF. As DNA, the CDR3 is TGTGCCACCAGCAGAGATCTTAGAGGGGACCTCTATGGCTACACCTTC.